This TCR beta chain was recorded in a study of T cell responses to AZD1222 COVID-19 vaccine. Study observations and caveats: Donors were mostly white British, more females; clonal diversity possibly underestimated.

The CDR3 sequence is 16 residues long. The V and J ends lost 0 bases and 5 bases, in that order; junction bases with no gene match: 9. CDR1 is SGDLS and CDR2 is YYNGEE in the germline V gene. About this clone: Antigen: not known.

Method: immunoSEQ multiplex PCR; TCRdb's copy keeps in-frame clones and lacks some. Seen here are 150,000 to 200,000 clones, over 70% observed once, and the top ten hold 2.5% to 3%. The specimen comprised peripheral blood, sampled on day 0 of MenACWY control vaccination. V usage is TRBV9 and J usage is TRBJ2-3; the match to TRBD1 covers 7 bases. The source is an adult in good health. CDR3 loop: CASSVVGQGVKDTQYF. The CDR3 DNA reads as TGTGCCAGCAGCGTAGTGGGCCAGGGGGTTAAAGATACGCAGTATTTT.